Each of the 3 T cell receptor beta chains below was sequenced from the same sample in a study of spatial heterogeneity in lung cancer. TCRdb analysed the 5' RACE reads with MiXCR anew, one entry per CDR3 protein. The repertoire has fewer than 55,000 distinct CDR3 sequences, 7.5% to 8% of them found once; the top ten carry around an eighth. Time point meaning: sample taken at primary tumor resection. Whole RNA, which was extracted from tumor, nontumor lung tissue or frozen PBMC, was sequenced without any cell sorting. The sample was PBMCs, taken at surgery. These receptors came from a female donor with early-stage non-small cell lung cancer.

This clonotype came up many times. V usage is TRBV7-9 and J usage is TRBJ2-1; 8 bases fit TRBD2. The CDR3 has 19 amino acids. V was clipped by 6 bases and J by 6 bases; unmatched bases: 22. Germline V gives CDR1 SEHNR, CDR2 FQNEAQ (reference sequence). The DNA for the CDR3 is TGTGCCAGCAGTTATATAGGGGTCGCGGGACTAGTGGATCCCAATGAGCAGTTCTTC. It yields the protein CASSYIGVAGLVDPNEQFF.

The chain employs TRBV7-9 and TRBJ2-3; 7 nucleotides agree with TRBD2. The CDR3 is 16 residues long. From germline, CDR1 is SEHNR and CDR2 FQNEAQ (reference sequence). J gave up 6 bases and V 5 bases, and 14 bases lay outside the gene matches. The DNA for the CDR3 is TGTGCCAGCAGCATACCTCTAGCGGCCCGTCGGGATACGCAGTATTTT. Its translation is CASSIPLAARRDTQYF. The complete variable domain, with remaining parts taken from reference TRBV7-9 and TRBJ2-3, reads DTGVSQNPRHKITKRGQNVTFRCDPISEHNRLYWYRQTLGQGPEFLTYFQNEAQLEKSRLLSDRFSAERPKGSFSTLEIQRTEQGDSAMYLCASSIPLAARRDTQYFGPGTRLTVL.

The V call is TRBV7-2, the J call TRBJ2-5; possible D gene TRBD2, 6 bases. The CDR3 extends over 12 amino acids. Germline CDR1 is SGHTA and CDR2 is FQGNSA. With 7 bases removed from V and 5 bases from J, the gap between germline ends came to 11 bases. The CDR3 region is CASNLRGETQYF. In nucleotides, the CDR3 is TGTGCCAGCAACCTCCGGGGGGAGACCCAGTACTTC.